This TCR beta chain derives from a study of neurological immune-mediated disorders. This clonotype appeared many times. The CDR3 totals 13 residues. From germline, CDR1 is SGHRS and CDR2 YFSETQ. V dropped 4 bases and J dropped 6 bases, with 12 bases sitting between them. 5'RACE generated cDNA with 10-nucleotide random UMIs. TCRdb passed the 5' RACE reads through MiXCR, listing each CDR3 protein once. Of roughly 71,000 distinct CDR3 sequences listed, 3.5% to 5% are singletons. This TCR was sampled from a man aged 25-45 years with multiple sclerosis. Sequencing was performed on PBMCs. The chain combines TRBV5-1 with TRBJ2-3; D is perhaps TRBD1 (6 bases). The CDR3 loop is CASSPRRGDTQYF. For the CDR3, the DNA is TGCGCCAGCAGCCCGAGAAGGGGGGATACGCAGTATTTT.